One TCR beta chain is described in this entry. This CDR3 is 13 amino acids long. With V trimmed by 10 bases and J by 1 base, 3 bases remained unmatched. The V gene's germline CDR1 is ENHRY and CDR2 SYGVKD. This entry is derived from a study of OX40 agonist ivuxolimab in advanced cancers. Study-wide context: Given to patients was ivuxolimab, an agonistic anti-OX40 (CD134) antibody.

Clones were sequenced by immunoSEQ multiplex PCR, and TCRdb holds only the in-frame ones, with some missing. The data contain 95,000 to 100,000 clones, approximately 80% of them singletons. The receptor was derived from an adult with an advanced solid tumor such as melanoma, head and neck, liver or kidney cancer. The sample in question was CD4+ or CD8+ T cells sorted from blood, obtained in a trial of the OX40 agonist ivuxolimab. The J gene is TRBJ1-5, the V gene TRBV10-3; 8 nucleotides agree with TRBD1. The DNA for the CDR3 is TGTGCCACCGGACAGGGCAGCAATCAGCCCCAGCATTTT. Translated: CATGQGSNQPQHF.